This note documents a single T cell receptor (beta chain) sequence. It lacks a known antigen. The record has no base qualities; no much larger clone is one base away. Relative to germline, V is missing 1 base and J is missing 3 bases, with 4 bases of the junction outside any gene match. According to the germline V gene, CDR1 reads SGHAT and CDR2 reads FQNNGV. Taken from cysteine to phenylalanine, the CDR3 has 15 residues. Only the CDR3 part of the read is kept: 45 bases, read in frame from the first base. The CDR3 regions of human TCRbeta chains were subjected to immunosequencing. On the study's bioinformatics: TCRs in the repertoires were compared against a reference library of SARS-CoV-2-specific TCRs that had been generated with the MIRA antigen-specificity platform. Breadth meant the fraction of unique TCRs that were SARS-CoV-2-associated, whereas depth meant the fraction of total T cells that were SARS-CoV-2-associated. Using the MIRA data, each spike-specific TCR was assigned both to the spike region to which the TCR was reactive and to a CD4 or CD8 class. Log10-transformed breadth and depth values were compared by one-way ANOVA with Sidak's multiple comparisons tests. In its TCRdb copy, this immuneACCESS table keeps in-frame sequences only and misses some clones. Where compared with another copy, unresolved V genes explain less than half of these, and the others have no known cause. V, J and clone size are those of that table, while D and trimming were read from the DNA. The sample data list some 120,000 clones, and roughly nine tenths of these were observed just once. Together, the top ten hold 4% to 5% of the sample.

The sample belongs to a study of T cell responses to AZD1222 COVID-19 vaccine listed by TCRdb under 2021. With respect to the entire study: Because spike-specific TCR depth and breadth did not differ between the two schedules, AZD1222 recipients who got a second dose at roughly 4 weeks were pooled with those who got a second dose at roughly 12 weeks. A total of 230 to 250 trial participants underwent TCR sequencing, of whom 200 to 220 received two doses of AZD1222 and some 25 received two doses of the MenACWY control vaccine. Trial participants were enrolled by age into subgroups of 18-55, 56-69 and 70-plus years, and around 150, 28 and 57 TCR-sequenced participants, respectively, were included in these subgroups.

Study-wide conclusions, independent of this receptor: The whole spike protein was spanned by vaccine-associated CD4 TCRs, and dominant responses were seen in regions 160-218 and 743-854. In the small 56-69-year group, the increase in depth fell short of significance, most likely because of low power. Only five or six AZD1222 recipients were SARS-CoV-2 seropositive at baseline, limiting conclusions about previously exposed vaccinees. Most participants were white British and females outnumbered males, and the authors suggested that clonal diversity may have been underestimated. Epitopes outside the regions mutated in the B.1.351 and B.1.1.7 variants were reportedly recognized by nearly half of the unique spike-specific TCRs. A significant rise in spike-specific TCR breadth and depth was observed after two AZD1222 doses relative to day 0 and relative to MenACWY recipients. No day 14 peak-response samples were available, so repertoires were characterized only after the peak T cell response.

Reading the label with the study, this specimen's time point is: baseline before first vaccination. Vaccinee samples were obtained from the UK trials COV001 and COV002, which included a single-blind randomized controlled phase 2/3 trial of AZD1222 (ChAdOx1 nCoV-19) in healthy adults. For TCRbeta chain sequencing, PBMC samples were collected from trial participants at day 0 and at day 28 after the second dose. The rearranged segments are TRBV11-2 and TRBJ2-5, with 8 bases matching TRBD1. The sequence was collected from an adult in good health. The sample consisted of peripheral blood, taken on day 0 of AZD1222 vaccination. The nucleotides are TGTGCCAGCAGCTTAGGCGACAGGGGTGAAGAGACCCAGTACTTC. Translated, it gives CASSLGDRGEETQYF.